Presented here are 5 T cell receptor beta chains from one specimen sequenced in a study of blood T cell repertoires in COVID-19. The assay was immunoSEQ multiplex PCR, and TCRdb's table has in-frame clones only and misses some. The table lists roughly 250,000 clones, approximately 78% of them singletons. The sequenced sample consisted of peripheral blood. Source of these receptors: a woman aged 60 to 75 with active or convalescent COVID-19.

This sequence joins TRBV25-1 and TRBJ1-2; D is unresolved. The CDR3 length is 15 residues. Trimming stripped 4 bases from V and 7 bases from J, with 19 bases between. Germline assignment: CDR1 MGHDK and CDR2 SYGVNS. The CDR3 nucleotides are TGTGCCAGCAGTGCTTGGGGAGTCTCATCCCTTGGCTACACCTTC. Translating gives CASSAWGVSSLGYTF.

The CDR3 region is CASSPGGYPQGGYTF. In DNA, the CDR3 is TGCGCCAGCTCCCCCGGGGGGTACCCTCAGGGGGGCTACACCTTC. The genes are TRBV10-2 and TRBJ1-2, with D perhaps TRBD1 (6 bases). Germline CDR1 WSHSY, CDR2 SAAADI. V was pared by 8 bases and J by 8 bases, with 24 bases between. The CDR3 is made up of 15 amino acids.

The rearrangement uses TRBV27 and TRBJ2-7, with 7 positions matching TRBD1. The CDR3 is 14 amino acids. J lost 6 bases, V lost 8 bases, and 13 bases had no gene match. Looked up from germline, CDR1 is MNHEY and CDR2 is SMNVEV (reference sequence). This CDR3 reads CASHLNDRAGEQYF. DNA of the CDR3: TGTGCCAGCCACCTCAACGACAGGGCGGGCGAGCAGTACTTC.

V is TRBV18 and J is TRBJ1-1; D is uncertain. V lost 6 bases, J lost 1 base, and 18 bases lay in between. This CDR3 is built from 16 residues. Germline V gene sequence: CDR1 KGHSH, CDR2 LQKENI. CDR3 bases: TGTGCCAGCTCCCCCGGGTCCTGGTATGAGAACACTGAAGCTTTCTTT. Its translation: CASSPGSWYENTEAFF.

The CDR3: CASSLGLGGVYGYTF. CDR3 sequence (DNA): TGTGCCAGCAGCTTGGGTTTAGGGGGCGTCTATGGCTACACCTTC. The chain is built from TRBV5-4 and TRBJ1-2; 7 nucleotides match TRBD1. Trimming cost V 0 bases and J 4 bases; bases outside gene matches: 6. In germline, CDR1 is SGHNT, CDR2 YYREEE (reference sequence). This CDR3 is built from 15 residues.